The 27 T cell receptor beta chains listed next were all sequenced from one sample in a study of regulatory T cells in long-lasting Graves disease. Researchers made TCR beta libraries by using iRepertoire HTBI primers and running Arm-PCR on CDR3 regions. MiXCR, run by TCRdb on the multiplex PCR reads, gives a single entry per CDR3 protein. This table has about 470,000 distinct CDR3 sequences, 15% appearing once. Sample time point: newly diagnosed GD, antithyroid drugs for less than 3 months. Isolated PBMC RNA provided the starting material for the TCR library. The same data also went into a second study, on T cells in Graves' hyperthyroidism and ophthalmopathy.

The specimen comprised peripheral blood mononuclear cells (PBMCs), sampled at new diagnosis, from a patient treated with antithyroid drugs. These receptors all come from a woman aged 25-40 years with Graves disease.

Many counts were recorded for this clonotype. The chain joins TRBV9 to TRBJ2-2, with D possibly called TRBD1 or TRBD2 (5 bases each). Per the germline V gene, CDR1 is SGDLS and CDR2 is YYNGEE. The V and J ends lost 0 bases and 2 bases respectively, with 11 bases between them. CDR3 length equals 16 residues. CDR3: CASSVGGTPNTGELFF. DNA of the CDR3: TGTGCCAGCAGCGTAGGAGGGACCCCTAACACCGGGGAGCTGTTTTTT.

This clonotype was detected ten times or more. The chain links TRBV30 to TRBJ1-2; D unresolved. The germline V and J ends were trimmed by 3 bases and 3 bases, with 8 bases remaining between them. Germline V gene data show CDR1 as GTSNPN and CDR2 as SVGIG (reference sequence). This CDR3 has 12 amino acids. This chain's CDR3 is CAWRDLDYGYTF. The CDR3 coding sequence is TGTGCCTGGAGGGACCTGGACTATGGCTACACCTTC.

This clonotype has a handful of counts. The gene calls are TRBV29-1 and TRBJ2-1; D perhaps matches TRBD2 (6 bases). Germline V gene data show CDR1 as SQVTM and CDR2 as ANQGSEA. The CDR3 spans 14 residues. Trimming removed 8 bases at V and 5 bases at J, with 19 bases between. The CDR3 region is CSHMGMGGNNEQFF. The CDR3 DNA reads as TGCAGCCATATGGGTATGGGAGGCAACAATGAGCAGTTCTTC.

Ten or more counts support this clonotype. The junction does not match germline at one end; this may be a read error. The chain combines TRBV27 with TRBJ2-5; D gene uncertain. Germline V gene sequence: CDR1 MNHEY, CDR2 SMNVEV (reference sequence). CDR3 length equals 10 residues. The CDR3 spells CASGLEIQYF. CDR3 coding DNA: TGTGCCAGCGGGCTTGAGATCCAGTACTTC.

On this clonotype itself: Its ends do not fully match the called genes, so a read error is possible. V is TRBV20-1 and J is TRBJ2-2; no clear D. Looked up from germline, CDR1 is DFQATT and CDR2 is SNEGSKA (reference sequence). The CDR3 is 15 amino acids. The DNA of the CDR3 is TGCAGTGCTCCTCAGAGAGTGGCGAACACCAGGGAGCTGTTTTTT. Residues: CSAPQRVANTRELFF.

This clonotype has ten or more counts. The chain uses TRBV30 and TRBJ1-2, with D possibly being TRBD1 (5 bases). Germline V gene lookup returns CDR1 GTSNPN and CDR2 SVGIG (reference sequence). Trimming removed 2 bases from V and 3 bases from J, with 13 bases in between. There are 14 residues in the CDR3. The CDR3 bases are TGTGCCTGGAGTCCGGGCTGGGGGGACTATGGCTACACCTTC. Its translation: CAWSPGWGDYGYTF.

The sample holds many counts of this clonotype. The DNA for the CDR3 is TGCAGCGCTCCAAAGGGACATATCAATGAGCAGTTCTTC. Its translation: CSAPKGHINEQFF. The rearrangement links TRBV29-1 to TRBJ2-1, with a possible D match to TRBD1 (6 bases). Trimming removed 7 bases from V and 6 bases from J, with 16 bases in between. The CDR3 sequence is 13 residues long. The V gene's germline CDR1 is SQVTM and CDR2 ANQGSEA.

The sample holds many counts of this clonotype. The chain employs TRBV7-9 and TRBJ2-1; maybe TRBD1 (6 bases). This CDR3 region has 14 residues. The V gene's germline CDR1 is SEHNR and CDR2 FQNEAQ (reference sequence). The V and J ends lost 5 bases and 8 bases respectively, with 16 bases between them. The CDR3 sequence: CASSGQIGGYEQFF. The CDR3 coding sequence is TGTGCCAGCAGCGGACAAATAGGGGGATATGAGCAGTTCTTC.

This clonotype occurred a few times. Germline and junction disagree at one end, which may indicate a read error. The chain recombines TRBV11-1 with TRBJ2-1; the match to TRBD2 covers 11 bases. Per the germline V gene, CDR1 is SGHAT and CDR2 is FQDESV (reference sequence). The CDR3 has 16 residues. CDR3 loop: CTSSLETSGANNEQFF. CDR3 in DNA: TGTACCAGCAGCTTAGAGACTAGCGGGGCGAACAATGAGCAGTTCTTC.

A few counts support this clonotype. A much larger clone lies one base from this, so it may be a read error. The chain uses TRBV20-1 and TRBJ2-1; 9 nucleotides agree with TRBD2. Germline lookup yields CDR1 DFQATT and CDR2 SNEGSKA (reference sequence). J gave up 10 bases and V 3 bases, and 16 bases lay outside the gene matches. The CDR3 consists of 16 residues. CDR3 region: CSASPTVGGRASEQFF. CDR3 DNA: TGCAGTGCTAGCCCCACTGTGGGCGGGAGGGCCTCCGAGCAGTTCTTC.

This clonotype was seen a few times. This CDR3 is missing its conserved last phenylalanine or tryptophan, likely due to a read error. V gene TRBV3-1 combines with J gene TRBJ2-3; D may be TRBD2 (7 bases). The V end lost 4 bases, the J end lost 2 bases, and 19 bases lay between the germline ends. The CDR3 is 17 residues long. Germline V gene data show CDR1 as LGHDT and CDR2 as YNNKEL (reference sequence). CDR3 sequence reads: CASSPPSGGGPTDTQYS. CDR3 nucleotides: TGTGCCAGCAGCCCCCCTAGCGGAGGGGGGCCCACAGATACGCAGTATTCT.

The chain recombines TRBV19 with TRBJ2-3; no clear D gene. V gave up 2 bases and J gave up 2 bases, with 14 bases separating them. The germline CDR1 and CDR2 sequences are LNHDA and SQIVND (reference sequence). There are 16 residues in the CDR3. CDR3 sequence: CASSITNGPFTDTQYF. The CDR3 DNA follows: TGTGCCAGTAGTATAACGAATGGGCCGTTCACAGATACGCAGTATTTT.

The chain carries TRBV11-3 and TRBJ2-2, with no clear D. CDR3 length equals 17 residues. The ends were cut back, 1 base at V and 0 bases at J, with 12 bases in the middle. Germline V gives CDR1 SGHNT, CDR2 YENEEA. CDR3 sequence reads: CASSLGPHRANTGELFF. CDR3 nucleotides: TGTGCCAGCAGCTTAGGGCCCCATAGGGCGAACACCGGGGAGCTGTTTTTT.

This CDR3 reads CASSPRPLQGRITEAFF. The CDR3 DNA sequence: TGTGCCAGTAGCCCCAGGCCCCTGCAGGGTAGGATAACTGAAGCTTTCTTT. The rearrangement links TRBV19 to TRBJ1-1; maybe TRBD1 (5 bases). CDR3 length equals 17 residues. Trimming cost V 6 bases and J 5 bases, with 25 bases left between them. Per germline, CDR1 LNHDA and CDR2 SQIVND (reference sequence).

This clonotype was observed at least ten times. This chain uses TRBV11-2 with TRBJ2-7; 8 positions match TRBD1. Per germline, CDR1 SGHAT and CDR2 FQNNGV. The length of the CDR3 is 13 residues. V shed 3 bases and J 4 bases; nucleotides not matched to a gene: 2. This CDR3 is CASSFQGAYEQYF. CDR3 coding DNA: TGTGCCAGCAGCTTTCAGGGGGCGTACGAGCAGTACTTC.

This clonotype came up a few times. This chain connects TRBV2 to TRBJ2-1; 8 nucleotides match TRBD2. The length of the CDR3 is 15 residues. Unmatched junction bases numbered 9, after V lost 6 bases and J lost 5 bases. The germline V gene has CDR1 SNHLY and CDR2 FYNNEI. CDR3 DNA sequence: TGTGCCAGCAGCCGAACTAGCGGAGTTAACAATGAGCAGTTCTTC. Translation: CASSRTSGVNNEQFF.

Ten or more counts support this clonotype. V gene TRBV18 combines with J gene TRBJ1-2; D is uncertain. Trimming shortened V by 2 bases and J by 8 bases, and 18 bases separated the two germline ends. This CDR3 comprises 15 residues. Germline CDR1 KGHSH, CDR2 LQKENI. The CDR3: CASSPFISRHEGYTF. In nucleotides, the CDR3 is TGTGCCAGCTCACCATTCATTTCAAGACACGAAGGCTACACCTTC.

This clonotype was counted at least ten times. The rearrangement uses TRBV12-3 or TRBV12-4 and TRBJ1-6, with D tentatively TRBD1 (5 bases). This CDR3 has 14 amino acids. The germline V and J ends were trimmed by 7 bases and 9 bases, with 16 bases remaining between them. CDR3 amino acids: CASTAGGAVSPLHF. The CDR3 DNA reads as TGTGCCAGCACCGCGGGCGGGGCGGTTTCACCCCTCCACTTT.

This clonotype was counted only a few times. This chain joins TRBV19 and TRBJ1-1; TRBD1 matches at 8 bases. The germline V gene encodes CDR1 LNHDA and CDR2 SQIVND (reference sequence). Trimming at V came to 2 bases and at J to 1 base, leaving 6 bases not matched to a gene. The CDR3 runs to 16 residues. The CDR3 region has the DNA TGTGCCAGTAGTATAATAGGAGGACAGGGGAACACTGAAGCTTTCTTT. Translating gives CASSIIGGQGNTEAFF.

To note about this clonotype: Only one base separates this from a far larger clonotype, so it likely reflects a read error. J is TRBJ2-7 and V is TRBV11-3; TRBD2 agrees at 13 bases. Germline V gene data show CDR1 as SGHNT and CDR2 as YENEEA. Trimming took 2 bases from V and 7 from J; bases not matched to a gene: 8. This CDR3 region has 16 residues. The CDR3 region has the DNA TGTGCCAGCAGCTTATTGGGACTAGCGGGGTACAATGAGCAGTACTTC. Protein: CASSLLGLAGYNEQYF.

This sequence joins TRBV11-2 and TRBJ2-5, with D possibly matching TRBD1 (5 bases). Between the trimmed V and J ends, which lost 7 bases and 0 bases, there was a span of 12 bases. The CDR3 loop spans 14 amino acids. Per germline, CDR1 SGHAT and CDR2 FQNNGV. The CDR3 coding sequence is TGTGCCAGCATCGGACATATATACCAAGAGACCCAGTACTTC. Its translation is CASIGHIYQETQYF.

This clonotype turned up a few times. An end of the junction does not agree with germline; a read error may underlie this. V is TRBV5-1 and J is TRBJ2-2; TRBD1 agrees at 7 bases. The CDR3 length is 14 residues. Germline CDR1 is SGHRS and CDR2 is YFSETQ. CDR3 nucleotide sequence: TGCGCCAGCAGCGCAGACAGGGACACCAGGGAGCTGTTTTTT. As protein: CASSADRDTRELFF. The full variable domain, rest sourced from reference TRBV5-1 and TRBJ2-2, is KAGVTQTPRYLIKTRGQQVTLSCSPISGHRSVSWYQQTPGQGLQFLFEYFSETQRNKGNFPGRFSGRQFSNSRSEMNVSTLELGDSALYLCASSADRDTRELFFGEGSRLTVL.

This clonotype was counted only a few times. CDR3 bases: TGTGCCAGCTCACAATCGAACACCGGGGAGCTGTTTTTT. Protein sequence: CASSQSNTGELFF. The rearrangement uses TRBV18 and TRBJ2-2, with D uncertain. The CDR3 is made up of 13 amino acids. With 4 bases removed from V and 0 bases from J, the gap between germline ends came to 3 bases. Germline CDR1 and CDR2: KGHSH and LQKENI. Based on the CDR3 plus reference TRBV18 and TRBJ2-2, the full variable domain is NAGVMQNPRHLVRRRGQEARLRCSPMKGHSHVYWYRQLPEEGLKFMVYLQKENIIDESGMPKERFSAEFPKEGPSILRIQQVVRGDSAAYFCASSQSNTGELFFGEGSRLTVL.

At least ten counts were recorded for this clonotype. This chain joins TRBV11-2 and TRBJ2-5; TRBD1 matches at 9 bases. With 6 bases clipped from V and 1 base from J, the junction kept 9 bases outside the gene matches. The CDR3 covers 16 residues. CDR1 SGHAT and CDR2 FQNNGV come from the germline V gene. CDR3 region: CASRRADRGTQETQYF. CDR3 bases: TGTGCCAGCAGACGCGCGGACAGGGGAACCCAAGAGACCCAGTACTTC.

In this sample, this clonotype turned up many times. The chain recombines TRBV12-3 or TRBV12-4 with TRBJ2-3; either TRBD1 or TRBD2 may supply D (6 bases each). Near its end, the DNA agrees better with TRBJ2-1, so the J call may be wrong. There are 14 residues in the CDR3. The CDR3 here is CASIHGGGLGEQFF. DNA for the CDR3: TGTGCCAGCATCCACGGGGGCGGGCTTGGGGAGCAGTTCTTC.

About this clonotype: Since a much larger clone is just one base distant, this may be a read error. CDR3 sequence: CASSFPSLLAGGRGETQYF. The CDR3 DNA reads TGTGCCAGCAGCTTCCCATCCCTCCTAGCGGGAGGGCGGGGAGAGACCCAGTACTTC. The chain carries TRBV7-9 and TRBJ2-5, with 12 bases that match TRBD2. CDR1 is SEHNR, CDR2 FQNEAQ, per germline (reference sequence). The ends lost 3 bases at V and 4 bases at J; junction bases unmatched: 15. The CDR3 is 19 amino acids.

This chain uses TRBV7-8 with TRBJ2-4, with 8 positions matching TRBD2. The CDR3 totals 15 residues. CDR1 is SGHVS and CDR2 is FQNEAQ in the germline V gene. V lost 1 base and J lost 16; bases outside the gene matches: 15. The CDR3 bases are TGTGCCAGCAGCTTAGAGGCGCCCGACGGGACTAGTTGTTACTTC. As protein: CASSLEAPDGTSCYF.